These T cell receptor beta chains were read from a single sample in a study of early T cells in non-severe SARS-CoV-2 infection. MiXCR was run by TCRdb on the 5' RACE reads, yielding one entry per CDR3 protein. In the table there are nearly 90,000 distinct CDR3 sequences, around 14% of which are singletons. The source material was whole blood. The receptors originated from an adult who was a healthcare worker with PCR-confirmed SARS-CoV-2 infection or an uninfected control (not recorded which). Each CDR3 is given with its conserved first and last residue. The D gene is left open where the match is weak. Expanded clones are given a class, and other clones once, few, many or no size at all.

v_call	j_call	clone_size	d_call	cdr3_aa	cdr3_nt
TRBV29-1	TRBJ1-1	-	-	CSATYRMDVRVTEAFF	TGCAGCGCTACGTACCGAATGGACGTGAGGGTTACTGAAGCTTTCTTT
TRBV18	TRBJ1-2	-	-	CASSPLETVNYGYTF	TGTGCCAGCTCACCACTTGAGACGGTGAACTATGGCTACACCTTC
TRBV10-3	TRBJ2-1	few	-	CAIRGHNEQFF	TGTGCCATCAGGGGGCACAATGAGCAGTTCTTC
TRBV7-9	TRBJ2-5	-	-	CASSLVQYQETQYF	TGTGCCAGCAGCTTAGTCCAGTACCAAGAGACCCAGTACTTC
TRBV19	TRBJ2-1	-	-	CASSIGQYNEQFF	TGTGCCAGTAGTATTGGTCAGTACAATGAGCAGTTCTTC
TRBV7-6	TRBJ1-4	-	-	CASSPNRDEKLFF	TGTGCCAGCAGCCCCAACAGGGACGAAAAACTGTTTTTT
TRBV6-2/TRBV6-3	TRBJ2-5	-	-	CASIPRAHRETQYF	TGTGCCAGCATCCCTAGGGCACATAGGGAGACCCAGTACTTC
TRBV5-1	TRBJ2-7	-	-	CASSIADHYEQYF	TGCGCCAGCAGCATAGCGGACCACTACGAGCAGTACTTC
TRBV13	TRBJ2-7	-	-	CASSPEGSGPYEQYF	TGTGCCAGCAGCCCTGAGGGGAGCGGCCCCTACGAGCAGTACTTC
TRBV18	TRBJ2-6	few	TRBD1	CASSIAAGGSGANVLTF	TGTGCCAGCTCAATCGCCGCAGGGGGCTCCGGGGCCAACGTCCTGACTTTC
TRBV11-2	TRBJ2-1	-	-	CASTSWTTNYNEQFF	TGTGCCAGCACCTCCTGGACTACTAACTACAATGAGCAGTTCTTC
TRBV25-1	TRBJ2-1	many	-	CASNAGDPTGYNEQFF	TGTGCCAGCAATGCCGGGGACCCGACCGGTTACAATGAGCAGTTCTTC
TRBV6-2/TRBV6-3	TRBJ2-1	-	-	CASSTPLDLYNEQFF	TGTGCCAGCAGCACACCCTTGGACCTCTACAATGAGCAGTTCTTC
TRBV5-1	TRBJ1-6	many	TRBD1	CASSLRAAQGGNSPLHF	TGCGCCAGCAGCTTGCGGGCCGCGCAGGGGGGTAATTCACCCCTCCACTTT
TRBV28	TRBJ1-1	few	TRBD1	CAIQGADSTEAFF	TGTGCCATCCAGGGGGCTGACAGCACTGAAGCTTTCTTT
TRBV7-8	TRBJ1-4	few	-	CASSPNRGEDHEKLFF	TGTGCCAGCAGCCCAAACCGGGGGGAGGACCATGAAAAACTGTTTTTT
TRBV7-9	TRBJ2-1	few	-	CASSADGAGEQFF	TGTGCCAGCAGCGCGGATGGGGCGGGTGAGCAGTTCTTC
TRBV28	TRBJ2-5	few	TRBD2	CAIGGLAGKRETQYF	TGTGCCATCGGAGGACTAGCGGGAAAGAGGGAGACCCAGTACTTC
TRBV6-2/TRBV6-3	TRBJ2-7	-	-	CASTKRARDRYEQYF	TGTGCCAGCACCAAGCGGGCCCGAGATAGGTACGAGCAGTACTTC
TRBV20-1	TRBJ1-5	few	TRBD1	CSARQGADRQPQHF	TGCAGTGCTCGACAGGGGGCTGATCGACAGCCCCAGCATTTT
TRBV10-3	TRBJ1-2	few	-	CAISESTAAYGYTF	TGTGCCATCAGTGAGTCGACAGCTGCCTATGGCTACACCTTC
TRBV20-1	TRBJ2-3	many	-	CSRGTFGVSTDTQYF	TGCAGTCGGGGGACCTTTGGGGTTAGCACAGATACGCAGTATTTT
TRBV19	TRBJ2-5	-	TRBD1	CASSIGTGMRETQYF	TGTGCCAGTAGTATAGGGACAGGGATGAGAGAGACCCAGTACTTC
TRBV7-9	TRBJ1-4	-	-	CASSLNDPTTNEKLFF	TGTGCCAGCAGCTTAAACGATCCGACAACTAATGAAAAACTGTTTTTT
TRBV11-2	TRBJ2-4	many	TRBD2	CASSTHGTTLAKNIQYF	TGTGCCAGCAGCACCCATGGGACTACCCTAGCCAAAAACATTCAGTACTTC
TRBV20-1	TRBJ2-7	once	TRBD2	CSARDSGTSYEQYF	TGCAGTGCTAGAGACAGCGGGACCTCCTACGAGCAGTACTTC
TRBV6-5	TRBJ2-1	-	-	CASRKLTGWEYNEQFF	TGTGCCAGCAGAAAACTTACAGGGTGGGAATACAATGAGCAGTTCTTC
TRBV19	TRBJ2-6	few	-	CASSGGANVLTF	TGTGCCAGCTCTGGGGGGGCCAACGTCCTGACTTTC
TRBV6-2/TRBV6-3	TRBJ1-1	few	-	CASSYPGETMNTEAFF	TGTGCCAGCAGTTACCCAGGGGAGACCATGAACACTGAAGCTTTCTTT
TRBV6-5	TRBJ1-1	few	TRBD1	CASSYDRAHNTEAFF	TGTGCCAGCAGTTACGACAGGGCACATAACACTGAAGCTTTCTTT
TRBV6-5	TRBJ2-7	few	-	CASSLGAGDTYEQYF	TGTGCCAGCAGTTTGGGAGCGGGTGATACCTACGAGCAGTACTTC